The following is a TCR beta chain sequence with its context. Generation of cDNA took place in eight separate reactions per sample. TCRdb re-called the 5' RACE reads; every CDR3 protein appears as one record, without DNA. The table lists 400,000 or so distinct CDR3 sequences, with approximately 2.4% in the top ten. Germline V gene sequence: CDR1 SNHLY, CDR2 FYNNEI. This CDR3 has 15 amino acids. This sample was included in a study of monozygotic twins with inflammatory bowel disease. The V call is TRBV2, the J call TRBJ2-3; there is no DNA to check the TCRdb D call of TRBD1. Sequencing input: blood. The clonotype comes from a human donor with ulcerative colitis or Crohn's disease, or a healthy co-twin of an affected twin (not recorded which). CDR3 residues: CASSRSGTGSDTQYF.